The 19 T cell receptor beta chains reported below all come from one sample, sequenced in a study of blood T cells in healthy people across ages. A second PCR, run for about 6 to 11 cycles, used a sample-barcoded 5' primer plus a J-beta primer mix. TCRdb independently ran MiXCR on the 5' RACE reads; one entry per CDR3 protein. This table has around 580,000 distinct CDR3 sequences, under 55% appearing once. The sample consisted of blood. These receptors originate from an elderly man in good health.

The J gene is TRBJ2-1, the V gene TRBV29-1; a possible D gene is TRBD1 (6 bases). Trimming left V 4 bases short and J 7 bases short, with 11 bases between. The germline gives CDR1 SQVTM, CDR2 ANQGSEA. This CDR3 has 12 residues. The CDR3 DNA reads TGCAGCGTTGGAGGACAGTTTAATGAGCAGTTCTTC. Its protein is CSVGGQFNEQFF.

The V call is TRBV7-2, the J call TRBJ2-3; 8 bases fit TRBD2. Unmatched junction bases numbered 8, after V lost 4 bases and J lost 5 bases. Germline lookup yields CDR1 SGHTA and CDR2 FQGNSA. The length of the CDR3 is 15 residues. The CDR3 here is CASSWARAGVDTQYF. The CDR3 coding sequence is TGTGCCAGCAGCTGGGCAAGAGCGGGGGTAGATACGCAGTATTTT.

The DNA of the CDR3 is TGTGCCAGCACTCCGGGACAGGGCGGAGAGACCCAGCATTTT. Its translation is CASTPGQGGETQHF. The V gene is TRBV6-6, the J gene TRBJ1-5; 9 bases are a match to TRBD1. The germline V gene encodes CDR1 MNHNY and CDR2 SVGAGI (reference sequence). J lost 11 bases, V lost 7 bases, and 12 bases had no gene match. CDR3 length: 14 amino acids.

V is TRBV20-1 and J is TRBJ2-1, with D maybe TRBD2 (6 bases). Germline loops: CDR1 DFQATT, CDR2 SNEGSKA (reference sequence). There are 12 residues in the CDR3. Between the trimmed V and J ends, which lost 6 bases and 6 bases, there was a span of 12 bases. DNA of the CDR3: TGCAGTGCGGATTGGGGAGGCAATGAGCAGTTCTTC. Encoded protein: CSADWGGNEQFF.

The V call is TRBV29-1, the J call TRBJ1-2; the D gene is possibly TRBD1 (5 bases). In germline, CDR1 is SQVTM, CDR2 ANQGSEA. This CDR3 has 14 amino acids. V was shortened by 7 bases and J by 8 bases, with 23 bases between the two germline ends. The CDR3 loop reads CSALKAGVSWGYTF. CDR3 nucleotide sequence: TGCAGCGCCCTGAAGGCGGGGGTGTCGTGGGGCTACACCTTC.

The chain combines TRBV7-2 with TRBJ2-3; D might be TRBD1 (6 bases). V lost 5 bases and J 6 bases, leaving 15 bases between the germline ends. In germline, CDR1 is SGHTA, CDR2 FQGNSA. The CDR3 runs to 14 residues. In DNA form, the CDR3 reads TGTGCCAGCAGCCCCTGGAACAGGGCGGATACGCAGTATTTT. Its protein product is CASSPWNRADTQYF.

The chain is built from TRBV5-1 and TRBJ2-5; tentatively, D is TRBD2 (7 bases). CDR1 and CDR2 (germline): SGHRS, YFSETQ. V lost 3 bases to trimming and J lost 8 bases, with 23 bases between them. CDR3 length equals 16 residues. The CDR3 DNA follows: TGCGCCAGCAGCTCCTTAACCGTGCGGGGGCAAAGTACCCAGTACTTC. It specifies CASSSLTVRGQSTQYF.

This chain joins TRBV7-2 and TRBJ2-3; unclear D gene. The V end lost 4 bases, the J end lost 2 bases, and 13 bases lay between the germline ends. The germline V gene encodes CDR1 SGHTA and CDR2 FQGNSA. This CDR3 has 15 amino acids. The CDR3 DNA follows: TGTGCCAGCAGCTCCGTATTGCGTACCACAGATACGCAGTATTTT. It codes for CASSSVLRTTDTQYF.

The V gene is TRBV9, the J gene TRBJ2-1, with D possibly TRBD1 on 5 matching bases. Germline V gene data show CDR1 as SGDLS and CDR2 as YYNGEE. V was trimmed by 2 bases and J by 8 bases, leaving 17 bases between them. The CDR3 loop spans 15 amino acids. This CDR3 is CASSVRPLGADEQFF. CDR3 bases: TGTGCCAGCAGCGTGAGGCCTCTTGGGGCCGATGAGCAGTTCTTC.

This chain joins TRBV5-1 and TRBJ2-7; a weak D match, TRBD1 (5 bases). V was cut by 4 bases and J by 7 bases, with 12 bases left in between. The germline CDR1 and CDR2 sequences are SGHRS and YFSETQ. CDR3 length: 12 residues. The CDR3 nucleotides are TGCGCCAGCAGCATTGGGGCCAATGAGCAGTACTTC. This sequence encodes CASSIGANEQYF.

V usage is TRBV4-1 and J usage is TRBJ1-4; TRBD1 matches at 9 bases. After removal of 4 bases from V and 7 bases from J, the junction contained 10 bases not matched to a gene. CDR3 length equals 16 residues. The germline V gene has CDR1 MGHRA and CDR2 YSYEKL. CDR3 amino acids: CASSPEQGAVGEKLFF. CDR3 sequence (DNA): TGCGCCAGCAGCCCCGAACAGGGGGCGGTGGGTGAAAAACTGTTTTTT.

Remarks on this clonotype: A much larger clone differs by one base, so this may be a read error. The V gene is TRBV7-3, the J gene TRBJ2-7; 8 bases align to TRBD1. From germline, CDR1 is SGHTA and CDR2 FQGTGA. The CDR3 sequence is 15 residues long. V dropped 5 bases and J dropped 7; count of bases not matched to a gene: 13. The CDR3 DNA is TGTGCCAGCAGCGCGGGACAGGCTGTCTACAATGAGCAGTACTTC. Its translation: CASSAGQAVYNEQYF.

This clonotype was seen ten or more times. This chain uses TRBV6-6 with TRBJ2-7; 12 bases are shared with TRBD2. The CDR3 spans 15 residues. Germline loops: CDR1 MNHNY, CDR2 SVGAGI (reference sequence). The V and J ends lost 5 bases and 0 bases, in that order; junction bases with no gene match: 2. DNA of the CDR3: TGTGCCAGCAGTACGACTAGCGGGAGCTCCTACGAGCAGTACTTC. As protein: CASSTTSGSSYEQYF.

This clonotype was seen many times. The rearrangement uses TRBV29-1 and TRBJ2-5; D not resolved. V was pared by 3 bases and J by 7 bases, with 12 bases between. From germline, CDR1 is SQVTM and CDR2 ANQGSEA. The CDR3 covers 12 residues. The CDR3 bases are TGCAGCGTTGACCCGCCGGGTGGGACCCAGTACTTC. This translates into CSVDPPGGTQYF.

The CDR3 nucleotides are TGCGCCAGCAGCTTGGTCACGACTAGCTCCTACGAGCAGTACTTC. Its protein product is CASSLVTTSSYEQYF. The genes are TRBV5-1 and TRBJ2-7; a weak D match, TRBD2 (6 bases). V lost 0 bases to trimming and J lost 0 bases, with 10 bases between them. This CDR3 is built from 15 residues. Germline V gene sequence: CDR1 SGHRS, CDR2 YFSETQ.

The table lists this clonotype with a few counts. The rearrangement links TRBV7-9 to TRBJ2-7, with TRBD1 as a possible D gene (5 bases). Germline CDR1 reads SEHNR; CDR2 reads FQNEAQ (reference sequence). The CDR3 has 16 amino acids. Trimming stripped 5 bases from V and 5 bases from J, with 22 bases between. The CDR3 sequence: CASSLLSGHGLHEQYF. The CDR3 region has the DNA TGTGCCAGCAGCCTACTCTCAGGACATGGGTTGCACGAGCAGTACTTC.

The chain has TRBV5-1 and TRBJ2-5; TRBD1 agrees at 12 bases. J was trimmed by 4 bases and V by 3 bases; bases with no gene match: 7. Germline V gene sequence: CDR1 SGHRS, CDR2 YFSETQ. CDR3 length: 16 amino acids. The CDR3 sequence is CASSSSGTGGRETQYF. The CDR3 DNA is TGCGCCAGCAGCTCCTCCGGGACAGGGGGCAGAGAGACCCAGTACTTC.

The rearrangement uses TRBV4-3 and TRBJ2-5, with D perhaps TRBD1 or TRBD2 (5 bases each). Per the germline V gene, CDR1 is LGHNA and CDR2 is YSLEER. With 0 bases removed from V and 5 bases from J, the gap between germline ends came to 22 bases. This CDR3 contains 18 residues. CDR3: CASSQDGRDGAAAETQYF. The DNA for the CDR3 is TGCGCCAGCAGCCAAGATGGACGGGACGGAGCTGCTGCGGAGACCCAGTACTTC.

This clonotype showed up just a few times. For the CDR3, the DNA is TGTGCCAGCACCCGGGACACGTTCACAGATACGCAGTATTTT. Translating it yields CASTRDTFTDTQYF. The chain couples TRBV2 to TRBJ2-3, with D possibly being TRBD1 (6 bases). This CDR3 is built from 14 residues. The V end lost 7 bases, the J end lost 2 bases, and 13 bases lay between the germline ends. CDR1 SNHLY and CDR2 FYNNEI come from the germline V gene.